The rows below give T cell receptor beta chains drawn from one sample of a study of CD8 T cells in ankylosing spondylitis. TCRdb re-called the 5' RACE reads with MiXCR, one entry per CDR3 protein. The sample yields around 490,000 distinct CDR3 sequences, approximately 5% seen once. The sample consisted of blood, either unsorted or a sorted T cell fraction (not recorded which). The origin of the receptors is a male donor with ankylosing spondylitis. CDR3s include the opening cysteine and the closing phenylalanine or tryptophan. Fields, in order: V gene, D gene, J gene, clone size, CDR3 DNA, CDR3 protein. D genes are given only for firm matches. Not every row has a clone size; where given, it reads once, few, many or a size class.

TRBV29-1	TRBD2	TRBJ2-7	many	TGCAGCGCCGCACCTAGCGGGGGCTACGAGCAGTACTTC	CSAAPSGGYEQYF
TRBV7-3	TRBD2	TRBJ2-1	NA	TGTGCCTTCAGCTATCCCCGGCCAACTAGCGGGGCCTACAATGAGCAGTTCTTC	CAFSYPRPTSGAYNEQFF
TRBV7-6	NA	TRBJ1-1	many	TGTGCCAGCAGCTCCAGGGAACCGAACACTGAAGCTTTCTTT	CASSSREPNTEAFF
TRBV5-8	NA	TRBJ2-7	NA	TGTGCCATGAGCCCGACCCTCTCCTACGAGCAGTACTTC	CAMSPTLSYEQYF
TRBV9	NA	TRBJ1-5	many	TGTGCCAGCAGCACGAGTGGGGGGCCACAGCCCCAGCATTTT	CASSTSGGPQPQHF
TRBV12-3/TRBV12-4	NA	TRBJ1-4	many	TGTGCCAGCAGTTCCCCCCAGGAATATGAAAAACTGTTTTTT	CASSSPQEYEKLFF
TRBV28	TRBD1	TRBJ2-7	few	TGTGCCAGCAGCCCGCCTGGACAGGGCCTTTACGAGCAGTACTTC	CASSPPGQGLYEQYF
TRBV4-2	NA	TRBJ1-2	many	TGTGCCAGCAGCCGTGTAGGGCCGGGCTACACCTTC	CASSRVGPGYTF
TRBV6-2/TRBV6-3	NA	TRBJ2-7	many	TGTGCCAGCAGCAAACTGATACCGGGACTCCTGCTCTACGAGCAGTACTTC	CASSKLIPGLLLYEQYF
TRBV3-1	TRBD1	TRBJ2-1	few	TGTGCCAGCAGCCCGCAGGGACAGTGGAGCTCCTACAATGAGCAGTTCTTC	CASSPQGQWSSYNEQFF
TRBV10-3	NA	TRBJ2-3	many	TGTGCCATCGGCGGGGCCGCTAGCACAGATACGCAGTATTTT	CAIGGAASTDTQYF
TRBV10-3	NA	TRBJ1-1	many	TGTGCCAACCGACCCGATTCGAACACTGAAGCTTTCTTT	CANRPDSNTEAFF
TRBV7-6	NA	TRBJ2-5	many	TGTGCCAGCAGCTTAGAGGGCCTTGGAGAGACCCAGTACTTC	CASSLEGLGETQYF
TRBV29-1	NA	TRBJ1-5	NA	TGCAGCGCCAGGGCCCAGCATTTT	CSARAQHF
TRBV9	NA	TRBJ2-1	many	TGTGCCAGCAGCGTAGACGCCCACGGCTCCTACAATGAGCAGTTCTTC	CASSVDAHGSYNEQFF
TRBV10-3	NA	TRBJ2-5	many	TGTGCCATCAGCTATACAGGAGGGGAGACCCAGTACTTC	CAISYTGGETQYF
TRBV5-1	TRBD2	TRBJ2-3	NA	TGCGCCAGCAGCACTGGGACTAGCGGGGGAGCTAGCACAGATACGCAGTATTTT	CASSTGTSGGASTDTQYF
TRBV27	NA	TRBJ2-7	many	TGTGCCAGCAGTTTATCTGCAGGAAAATCCTACGAGCAGTACTTC	CASSLSAGKSYEQYF
TRBV6-1	TRBD1	TRBJ2-3	few	TGTGCCAGCAGTGAAAGGGACAGGACAGATACGCAGTATTTT	CASSERDRTDTQYF
TRBV18	NA	TRBJ1-1	many	TGTGCCAGCTCACTTGTAGAGTACACTGAAGCTTTCTTT	CASSLVEYTEAFF
TRBV4-3	NA	TRBJ1-1	many	TGCGCCAGCAGCCAAGGACGGAACACTGAAGCTTTCTTT	CASSQGRNTEAFF
TRBV29-1	TRBD1	TRBJ2-3	many	TGCAGCGTCCCGGGACAGGGAACAGATACGCAGTATTTT	CSVPGQGTDTQYF
TRBV7-2	TRBD1	TRBJ1-4	many	TGTGCCAGCAGCTTCGACAGGGGAAATGAAAAACTGTTTTTT	CASSFDRGNEKLFF
TRBV5-1	TRBD2	TRBJ2-2	many	TGCGCCAGCAGCTTGTCGGGACTACATGCGAACACCGGGGAGCTGTTTTTT	CASSLSGLHANTGELFF